Below, 3 T cell receptor beta chains from the same sample are listed, as sequenced in a study of shared clonotypes between healthy human individuals. Here immunoSEQ multiplex PCR was the method, and the copy in TCRdb shows in-frame clones only, minus some. Seen here are some 1,900,000 clones, over 85% observed once, and the top ten hold 0.95% to 1.5%. Naive CD8 cells lacked CD45RO, underwent positive selection for CCR7 and left out terminally differentiated effector memory CD45RA+ cells. The sample taken for sequencing was naive CD8+ T cells sorted from blood. Every receptor here comes from a man younger than 35 in good health.

This rearrangement joins TRBV6-5 to TRBJ2-3; no definite D call. Trimming pared 4 bases from V and 7 bases from J, leaving 12 bases between. Germline CDR1 is MNHEY and CDR2 is SVGAGI. This CDR3 spans 13 amino acids. The CDR3 DNA follows: TGTGCCAGCAGTTCCGTCGGGTTGAATACGCAGTATTTT. The encoded protein is CASSSVGLNTQYF.

The rearrangement joins TRBV15 to TRBJ2-7; 9 positions match TRBD1. The germline CDR1 and CDR2 sequences are LNHNV and YYDKDF (reference sequence). This CDR3 comprises 14 residues. Unmatched junction bases numbered 7, after V lost 5 bases and J lost 5 bases. The CDR3 sequence is CATSEGQGSDEQYF. The DNA for the CDR3 is TGTGCCACCAGCGAGGGACAGGGATCGGACGAGCAGTACTTC.

This sequence joins TRBV10-3 and TRBJ1-3; TRBD1 aligns across 7 bases. The junction had 5 bases not matched to a gene; V was cut back by 9 bases and J by 0 bases. The CDR3 is 14 residues long. CDR1 ENHRY and CDR2 SYGVKD come from the germline V gene. CDR3 sequence: CAITGTDSGNTIYF. CDR3 coding DNA: TGTGCCATTACCGGGACAGACTCTGGAAACACCATATATTTT.